A selection of T cell receptor beta chains follows, all from one sample in a study of cytomegalovirus exposure and HLA in healthy donors. Produced via immunoSEQ multiplex PCR; TCRdb's table is partial and in-frame only. Counted here are about 200,000 clones, roughly 77% occurring once; the ten biggest clones make up around 1.2%. The sample comprised PBMCs. The receptors shown here come from a woman aged 25 to 39 in good health and CMV-seronegative. CDR3s include the opening cysteine and the closing phenylalanine or tryptophan. The order of the fields is V gene, D gene, clone size, J gene, CDR3 protein, CDR3 DNA. The D gene is left open where the match is weak. Not every row has a clone size; where given, it reads once, few, many or a size class.

TRBV5-1	-	few	TRBJ1-3	CASSLDLSGNTIYF	TGCGCCAGCAGCTTGGATCTGTCTGGAAACACCATATATTTT
TRBV6-5	-	-	TRBJ1-3	CASSRRQTSGNTIYF	TGTGCCAGCAGCCGAAGACAGACCTCTGGAAACACCATATATTTT
TRBV28	-	-	TRBJ2-7	CASSFTSSYEQYF	TGTGCCAGCAGTTTTACCAGCTCCTACGAGCAGTACTTC
TRBV7-8	-	-	TRBJ1-1	CASSLGSWGVNTEAFF	TGTGCCAGCAGCTTAGGGAGCTGGGGGGTGAACACTGAAGCTTTCTTT
TRBV5-1	TRBD2	-	TRBJ2-7	CASSLGPRTSGRAGEQYF	TGCGCCAGCAGCTTGGGCCCACGGACTAGCGGGAGGGCGGGGGAGCAGTACTTC
TRBV9	-	-	TRBJ2-7	CASSEGLGEQYF	TGTGCCAGCAGCGAGGGGCTGGGGGAGCAGTACTTC
TRBV11-1	TRBD1	-	TRBJ2-7	CASSSGQGLYEQYF	TGTGCCAGCAGCTCTGGACAGGGGCTGTACGAGCAGTACTTC
TRBV28	-	-	TRBJ2-2	CASSARGWELFF	TGTGCCAGCAGTGCTAGGGGGTGGGAGCTGTTTTTT
TRBV19	TRBD1	-	TRBJ1-5	CAGSQGDQPQHF	TGTGCCGGTTCACAGGGGGACCAGCCCCAGCATTTT
TRBV11-2	TRBD1	-	TRBJ1-5	CASSLSQGARNQPQHF	TGTGCCAGCAGCCTCTCACAGGGGGCGCGAAATCAGCCCCAGCATTTT
TRBV5-1	-	-	TRBJ1-6	CASSLTGSSYNSPLHF	TGCGCCAGCAGCTTGACGGGTAGCTCCTATAATTCACCCCTCCACTTT
TRBV7-2	TRBD2	many	TRBJ2-7	CASSQLAGYDEQYF	TGTGCCAGCAGCCAACTAGCGGGATATGACGAGCAGTACTTC
TRBV6-5	-	-	TRBJ1-1	CASSYTVQNTEAFF	TGTGCCAGCAGTTACACAGTTCAGAACACTGAAGCTTTCTTT
TRBV7-3	TRBD1	few	TRBJ1-1	CASSLQQGGIAEAFF	TGTGCCAGCAGCCTACAACAGGGGGGTATCGCTGAAGCTTTCTTT
TRBV9	TRBD1	-	TRBJ1-6	CASSGGQENSPLHF	TGTGCCAGCAGCGGCGGACAGGAAAATTCACCCCTCCACTTT
TRBV5-6	-	-	TRBJ2-1	CASVEGVANEQFF	TGTGCCAGCGTAGAAGGAGTTGCCAATGAGCAGTTCTTC
TRBV6-1	TRBD1	-	TRBJ2-7	CASQDRVAPYEQYF	TGTGCCAGCCAGGACAGGGTTGCACCCTACGAGCAGTACTTC
TRBV6-5	TRBD1	few	TRBJ1-2	CASTTDRVRGGYTF	TGTGCCAGCACTACAGACAGGGTTCGAGGTGGCTACACCTTC
TRBV28	-	-	TRBJ1-6	CASSLASSPLHF	TGTGCCAGCAGTTTAGCTAGTTCACCCCTCCACTTT
TRBV30	-	once	TRBJ2-7	CAWEILFGSYEQYF	TGTGCCTGGGAGATCCTTTTTGGCTCCTACGAGCAGTACTTC
TRBV5-1	-	-	TRBJ2-3	CASRQEGSDTQYF	TGCGCCAGCAGGCAGGAGGGTTCAGATACGCAGTATTTT
TRBV6-5	-	few	TRBJ2-2	CASSTGTLSSGELFF	TGTGCCAGCAGTACGGGGACTCTTTCTTCCGGGGAGCTGTTTTTT
TRBV5-1	-	-	TRBJ2-5	CASSSDIQETQYF	TGCGCCAGCAGCTCTGACATACAAGAGACCCAGTACTTC
TRBV9	TRBD2	few	TRBJ2-5	CASSVALGAGGFQETQYF	TGTGCCAGCAGCGTAGCCCTTGGGGCGGGGGGCTTTCAAGAGACCCAGTACTTC
TRBV15	TRBD2	-	TRBJ2-1	CATSRDRTSGYNEQFF	TGTGCCACCAGCAGAGATCGGACTAGCGGGTACAATGAGCAGTTCTTC
TRBV18	-	few	TRBJ2-4	CASSPQGGVGGNIQYF	TGTGCCAGCTCACCACAGGGAGGCGTGGGTGGAAACATTCAGTACTTC
TRBV5-1	TRBD1	-	TRBJ2-3	CASSLAGQGVWDTQYF	TGCGCCAGCAGCTTGGCAGGACAGGGGGTGTGGGATACGCAGTATTTT
TRBV19	-	few	TRBJ1-4	CASSTNSPSYEKLFF	TGTGCCAGTAGTACCAACAGTCCTTCCTATGAAAAACTGTTTTTT
TRBV11-3	-	-	TRBJ1-5	CASSLGGINQPQHF	TGTGCCAGCAGCTTAGGAGGGATCAATCAGCCCCAGCATTTT
TRBV29-1	TRBD2	-	TRBJ2-7	CSVEEERGVSYEQYF	TGCAGCGTTGAAGAGGAGCGGGGGGTTTCCTACGAGCAGTACTTC
TRBV13	-	-	TRBJ1-1	CASSFNRDTEAFF	TGTGCCAGCAGCTTTAACAGGGACACTGAAGCTTTCTTT
TRBV6-6	-	once	TRBJ1-4	CASSHRQPLKLFF	TGTGCCAGCAGTCACCGACAGCCTCTAAAACTGTTTTTT
TRBV4-1	-	-	TRBJ2-7	CASSQGQREQYF	TGCGCCAGCAGCCAAGGACAACGAGAGCAGTACTTC
TRBV6-5	-	-	TRBJ1-5	CASGGVGNQPQHF	TGTGCCAGCGGAGGGGTCGGGAATCAGCCCCAGCATTTT
TRBV27	-	-	TRBJ2-7	CASRPAGGLTYEQYF	TGTGCCAGCAGGCCCGCCGGGGGTTTGACCTACGAGCAGTACTTC
TRBV11-3	-	-	TRBJ2-7	CASSLGTARYEQYF	TGTGCCAGCAGCTTAGGGACAGCGCGCTACGAGCAGTACTTC
TRBV19	TRBD1	once	TRBJ1-2	CASSTTGTGGRLHYGYTF	TGTGCCAGTAGTACCACCGGGACAGGGGGCCGTCTCCACTATGGCTACACCTTC
TRBV19	-	-	TRBJ1-1	CATNTGSNTEAFF	TGTGCCACCAATACAGGATCGAACACTGAAGCTTTCTTT
TRBV5-6	TRBD1	-	TRBJ1-2	CASSKQGDYGYTF	TGTGCCAGCAGCAAGCAGGGGGACTATGGCTACACCTTC
TRBV2	-	few	TRBJ1-6	CASSVPGNNSPLHF	TGTGCCAGCAGTGTACCAGGGAATAATTCACCCCTCCACTTT
TRBV10-3	TRBD1	-	TRBJ2-7	CAIKFGTGFSYEQYF	TGTGCCATCAAATTCGGGACAGGATTTTCCTACGAGCAGTACTTC
TRBV5-5	-	-	TRBJ1-2	CASSFGFQNYGYTF	TGTGCCAGCAGCTTCGGGTTCCAGAACTATGGCTACACCTTC
TRBV5-1	-	-	TRBJ1-1	CASRKIGGGNTEAFF	TGCGCCAGCAGAAAGATAGGGGGTGGGAACACTGAAGCTTTCTTT
TRBV6-5	-	-	TRBJ2-1	CASSDPGDLNEQFF	TGTGCCAGCAGTGACCCGGGGGACCTTAATGAGCAGTTCTTC
TRBV19	-	once	TRBJ2-7	CASSSDAARPYEQYF	TGTGCCAGTAGTTCCGACGCGGCTCGCCCCTACGAGCAGTACTTC
TRBV9	TRBD1	-	TRBJ1-4	CASSPRTGYNEKLFF	TGTGCCAGCAGCCCCCGGACAGGTTATAATGAAAAACTGTTTTTT
TRBV6-5	-	-	TRBJ1-2	CASSYGEGRGGYTF	TGTGCCAGCAGTTATGGCGAAGGGCGGGGAGGCTACACCTTC
TRBV30	-	-	TRBJ1-3	CAWSVGQGGNTIYF	TGTGCCTGGAGTGTCGGACAAGGGGGAAACACCATATATTTT
TRBV4-1	-	-	TRBJ1-4	CASSQAPVQGEKLFF	TGCGCCAGCAGCCAAGCGCCAGTCCAGGGTGAAAAACTGTTTTTT
TRBV27	TRBD1	-	TRBJ1-1	CASSTSQGWITEAFF	TGTGCCAGCAGTACGTCACAGGGGTGGATCACTGAAGCTTTCTTT
TRBV2	-	-	TRBJ1-4	CASFSGSEEKLFF	TGTGCCAGCTTTTCAGGGTCCGAGGAAAAACTGTTTTTT
TRBV2	-	-	TRBJ2-2	CASRGWTANTGELFF	TGTGCCAGCAGGGGCTGGACAGCGAACACCGGGGAGCTGTTTTTT
TRBV6-1	TRBD1	-	TRBJ2-3	CASRLTGREDTQYF	TGTGCCAGCAGGCTGACAGGGCGTGAAGATACGCAGTATTTT
TRBV5-1	-	-	TRBJ2-2	CASSLKGVGTGELFF	TGCGCCAGCAGCTTGAAGGGGGTCGGGACCGGGGAGCTGTTTTTT
TRBV28	-	-	TRBJ1-1	CASRGGRMNTEAFF	TGTGCCAGCAGGGGGGGACGGATGAACACTGAAGCTTTCTTT
TRBV6-1	-	-	TRBJ1-2	CASSESRGYGYTF	TGTGCCAGCAGTGAATCCCGAGGCTATGGCTACACCTTC
TRBV19	-	-	TRBJ2-5	CASSRRGGETQYF	TGTGCCAGTAGTAGGCGGGGCGGTGAGACCCAGTACTTC